The rows below give T cell receptor beta chains drawn from one sample of a study of neoadjuvant anti-PD-1 for oral cavity cancer. Assay: immunoSEQ multiplex PCR; the TCRdb copy retains only in-frame clones and omits some. This table has approximately 6,900 clones, around 70% appearing once. The material was PBMCs, obtained before nivolumab (anti-PD-1) treatment. The receptor set was obtained from a person aged 40 to 85 with oral cavity squamous cell carcinoma. Both conserved end residues are part of each CDR3. The D gene is left open where the match is weak. Not every row has a clone size; where given, it reads once, few, many or a size class.

J,size,V,length,D,CDR3,DNA
TRBJ1-2,NA,TRBV5-6,15,NA,CASSLAAVPYYGYTF,TGTGCCAGCAGCTTGGCGGCCGTTCCTTACTATGGCTACACCTTC
TRBJ1-6,NA,TRBV7-2,11,NA,CASSLAAPLHF,TGTGCCAGCAGCTTAGCTGCACCCCTCCACTTT
TRBJ2-2,NA,TRBV5-1,14,NA,CASSLDRSTGELFF,TGCGCCAGCAGCTTGGATAGATCCACCGGGGAGCTGTTTTTT
TRBJ2-7,NA,TRBV6-6,16,TRBD2,CASSSAGTRASYEQYF,TGTGCCAGCAGTTCCGCCGGGACTAGGGCCTCCTACGAGCAGTACTTC
TRBJ2-1,NA,TRBV11-2,12,NA,CASSPGYNEQFF,TGTGCCAGCAGCCCAGGGTACAATGAGCAGTTCTTC
TRBJ2-7,NA,TRBV2,16,NA,CASSRARAGLPYEQYF,TGTGCCAGCAGCCGTGCGCGGGCGGGGTTACCCTACGAGCAGTACTTC
TRBJ1-3,large,TRBV29-1,13,TRBD1,CSAAGTAGNTIYF,TGCAGCGCCGCTGGGACAGCTGGAAACACCATATATTTT
TRBJ1-2,NA,TRBV6-5,14,NA,CASSFGHSQGGYTF,TGTGCCAGCAGCTTCGGACATTCGCAAGGGGGCTACACCTTC
TRBJ1-4,once,TRBV29-1,12,NA,CSVYNREEKLFF,TGCAGCGTTTATAACAGGGAGGAAAAACTGTTTTTT
TRBJ2-7,NA,TRBV13,15,NA,CASSFDLASGYEQYF,TGTGCCAGCAGCTTCGACCTAGCAAGCGGCTACGAGCAGTACTTC
TRBJ2-5,few,TRBV7-9,15,TRBD1,CASSQRQGAVETQYF,TGTGCCAGCAGCCAAAGACAGGGGGCCGTAGAGACCCAGTACTTC
TRBJ1-4,few,TRBV15,17,TRBD1,CATSRETGSASGEKLFF,TGTGCCACCAGCAGAGAGACAGGGTCTGCTTCTGGAGAAAAACTGTTTTTT
TRBJ2-3,NA,TRBV19,14,NA,CASSQLASTDTQYF,TGTGCCAGTAGCCAACTAGCTAGCACAGATACGCAGTATTTT
TRBJ2-2,NA,TRBV5-4,15,NA,CASSPGRWNTGELFF,TGTGCCAGCAGCCCGGGCCGATGGAACACCGGGGAGCTGTTTTTT
TRBJ1-6,NA,TRBV10-2,13,NA,CASSGTDNSPLHF,TGCGCCAGCAGTGGGACAGATAATTCACCCCTCCACTTT
TRBJ1-2,NA,TRBV6-6,16,NA,CASSYSSGARGYGYTF,TGTGCCAGCAGTTACTCATCGGGGGCGCGCGGCTATGGCTACACCTTC
TRBJ2-3,NA,TRBV9,15,NA,CASSTRGASTDTQYF,TGTGCCAGCAGCACCCGGGGGGCCAGCACAGATACGCAGTATTTT